Below, 31 T cell receptor beta chains from the same sample are listed, as sequenced in a study of blood T cell repertoires in COVID-19. Generated by immunoSEQ multiplex PCR, the TCRdb table keeps only in-frame clones and is missing some. The profile shows fewer than 150,000 clones, 70% to 85% of them singletons. The sequenced sample was peripheral blood. Receptors were obtained from a man aged 55 to 69 who had recovered from COVID-19.

The chain has TRBV4-3 and TRBJ2-1, with 7 bases identical to TRBD2. CDR1 LGHNA and CDR2 YSLEER come from the germline V gene. J gave up 2 bases and V 0 bases, and 4 bases lay outside the gene matches. This CDR3 is built from 16 residues. The CDR3 bases are TGCGCCAGCAGCCAAGAAAGTGCGGGGGCCTACAATGAGCAGTTCTTC. Protein: CASSQESAGAYNEQFF.

The rearrangement links TRBV18 to TRBJ2-7; 9 nucleotides match TRBD1. V shed 3 bases, J shed 6 bases, and the junction held 6 bases outside the gene matches. The germline V gene encodes CDR1 KGHSH and CDR2 LQKENI. The length of the CDR3 is 14 residues. The CDR3, as DNA: TGTGCCAGCTCACCGGGGACAGGGAGGAGCGAGCAGTACTTC. This sequence encodes CASSPGTGRSEQYF. Variable domain in full (rest from reference TRBV18 and TRBJ2-7): NAGVMQNPRHLVRRRGQEARLRCSPMKGHSHVYWYRQLPEEGLKFMVYLQKENIIDESGMPKERFSAEFPKEGPSILRIQQVVRGDSAAYFCASSPGTGRSEQYFGPGTRLTVT.

V and J are TRBV4-1 and TRBJ2-2; 14 bases are a match to TRBD2. The CDR3 totals 22 residues. Germline values: CDR1 MGHRA, CDR2 YSYEKL. Losses at the gene ends were 0 bases for V and 1 base for J; bases not matched to a gene: 13. CDR3: CASSQDSPTSGRASRNTGELFF. CDR3 DNA sequence: TGCGCCAGCAGCCAAGATTCCCCGACTAGCGGGAGGGCCAGCAGGAACACCGGGGAGCTGTTTTTT.

The chain combines TRBV10-3 with TRBJ2-1, with 7 nucleotides matching TRBD2. CDR1 is ENHRY, CDR2 SYGVKD, per germline. The trim removed 10 bases at V and 2 bases at J, leaving 8 bases unmatched. The CDR3 spans 14 residues. CDR3 sequence reads: CASRPGGTYNEQFF. The CDR3 nucleotides read TGTGCCAGCCGACCCGGGGGGACCTACAATGAGCAGTTCTTC.

V and J are TRBV19 and TRBJ2-6; 8 positions agree with TRBD1. The CDR3 loop spans 13 amino acids. From germline, CDR1 is LNHDA and CDR2 SQIVND (reference sequence). Germline trimming cut 5 bases from V and 13 bases from J; bases unmatched to any gene: 7. CDR3 sequence: CASSSGQGGVLTF. For the CDR3, the DNA is TGTGCCAGTAGTTCCGGACAGGGAGGAGTCCTGACTTTC.

The rearrangement joins TRBV3-1 (or the pseudogene TRBV3-2) to TRBJ2-7; 8 bases map to TRBD2. V was pared by 8 bases and J by 3 bases, with 12 bases of the junction left unmatched. The length of the CDR3 is 15 residues. CDR1 is LGHDT, CDR2 YNNKEL, per germline (reference sequence). CDR3: CASQGITSGGYEQYF. The CDR3 DNA reads TGTGCCAGCCAGGGGATTACTAGCGGAGGCTACGAGCAGTACTTC.

The chain employs TRBV28 and TRBJ2-5, with TRBD2 identical over 11 bases. The V gene's germline CDR1 is MDHEN and CDR2 SYDVKM. The CDR3 runs to 16 residues. Germline trimming cut 6 bases from V and 2 bases from J; bases unmatched to any gene: 8. The CDR3 DNA reads TGTGCCAGCAGCCCCCCGGGACTAGCGGCACAAGAGACCCAGTACTTC. It encodes CASSPPGLAAQETQYF. Full variable domain (rest looked up from reference TRBV28 and TRBJ2-5): DVKVTQSSRYLVKRTGEKVFLECVQDMDHENMFWYRQDPGLGLRLIYFSYDVKMKEKGDIPEGYSVSREKKERFSLILESASTNQTSMYLCASSPPGLAAQETQYFGPGTRLLVL.

The gene calls are TRBV27 and TRBJ1-1; maybe TRBD1 (6 bases). V was pared by 7 bases and J by 1 base, with 16 bases between. The CDR3 sequence is 15 residues long. Germline loops: CDR1 MNHEY, CDR2 SMNVEV (reference sequence). CDR3 sequence (DNA): TGTGCCAGCAAATCCCCGGGAGGGGGGAACACTGAAGCTTTCTTT. As protein: CASKSPGGGNTEAFF.

The chain uses TRBV14 and TRBJ1-2; 7 nucleotides agree with TRBD1. The CDR3 extends over 16 amino acids. Germline CDR1 SGHDN, CDR2 FVKESK. V trimming: 4 bases; J trimming: 4 bases; junction bases outside the gene matches: 12. The chain's CDR3 is CASSPRRGLEGYGYTF. In nucleotides, the CDR3 is TGTGCCAGCAGCCCGCGGAGGGGGCTAGAGGGCTATGGCTACACCTTC.

The V and J genes are TRBV11-2 and TRBJ1-1, with TRBD1 matching over 7 bases. This CDR3 is built from 13 residues. Germline CDR1 reads SGHAT; CDR2 reads FQNNGV. V dropped 5 bases and J dropped 6; count of bases not matched to a gene: 6. As DNA, the CDR3 is TGTGCCAGCAGCAAAACGACAGGGCCTGAAGCTTTCTTT. Protein: CASSKTTGPEAFF.

Turning to this clone: In the same sample, other DNA sequences code for this CDR3. The V gene is TRBV3-1 (or the pseudogene TRBV3-2), the J gene TRBJ1-1; D is unclear. CDR1 and CDR2 from the germline V gene are LGHDT and YNNKEL (reference sequence). The CDR3 is 13 amino acids. The V end was cut by 0 bases, the J end by 8 bases, with 10 bases between. The CDR3 loop reads CASSQDRGSEAFF. In DNA, the CDR3 is TGTGCCAGCAGCCAAGATCGAGGCTCCGAAGCTTTCTTT.

V gene TRBV30 combines with J gene TRBJ1-1; D not certain. Germline-derived CDR1 and CDR2 are GTSNPN and SVGIG (reference sequence). The V gene lost 2 bases and the J gene lost 3 bases, with 10 bases spanning the gap. The CDR3 consists of 13 residues. The CDR3 nucleotides are TGTGCCTGGAGTAGGAACAGAGACACTGAAGCTTTCTTT. Residues: CAWSRNRDTEAFF.

The J gene is TRBJ2-1, the V gene TRBV27; no clear D gene. Germline assignment: CDR1 MNHEY and CDR2 SMNVEV (reference sequence). The CDR3 is made up of 15 amino acids. Trimming left V 4 bases short and J 1 base short, with 11 bases between. The CDR3 coding sequence is TGTGCCAGCAGTTCTACCCCTCGGTCCTACAATGAGCAGTTCTTC. Translated, it gives CASSSTPRSYNEQFF.

This sequence joins TRBV23-1 and TRBJ1-1; 7 bases match TRBD1. TRBV23-1 is labeled an ORF, and its function is uncertain. This CDR3 contains 15 residues. Trimming removed 4 bases from V and 1 base from J; junction bases left unmatched: 6. CDR3 bases: TGCGCCAGCAGTCCCCCGGGACAGTCGAACACTGAAGCTTTCTTT. It encodes CASSPPGQSNTEAFF.

The V call is TRBV5-1, the J call TRBJ2-5; D gene uncertain. V gave up 0 bases and J gave up 5 bases, with 8 bases separating them. Germline CDR1 and CDR2: SGHRS and YFSETQ. The CDR3 runs to 13 residues. The CDR3 sequence is CASSLAPRETQYF. CDR3 nucleotides: TGCGCCAGCAGCTTGGCGCCTCGGGAGACCCAGTACTTC.

The gene calls are TRBV5-4 and TRBJ1-2, with TRBD1 identical over 8 bases. The CDR3 extends over 16 amino acids. CDR1 and CDR2 (germline): SGHNT, YYREEE (reference sequence). Unmatched junction bases numbered 9, after V lost 4 bases and J lost 1 base. As DNA, the CDR3 is TGTGCCAGCAGCCCCTGGACAGGGCTGAATAACTATGGCTACACCTTC. Translated: CASSPWTGLNNYGYTF.

Only a few counts were recorded for this clone. J is TRBJ1-2 and V is TRBV30; 11 positions agree with TRBD1. The CDR3 extends over 13 amino acids. Germline trimming cut 3 bases from V and 4 bases from J; bases unmatched to any gene: 1. The V gene's germline CDR1 is GTSNPN and CDR2 SVGIG (reference sequence). CDR3 nucleotides: TGTGCCTGGAGGGGGACAGGGGGCTATGGCTACACCTTC. This encodes CAWRGTGGYGYTF.

On this clone itself: Other DNA sequences in the same sample also yield this CDR3. The chain has TRBV27 and TRBJ1-1, with D hard to call. The CDR3 length is 12 residues. Germline-derived CDR1 and CDR2 are MNHEY and SMNVEV (reference sequence). V gave up 6 bases and J gave up 0 bases, with 5 bases separating them. The CDR3 spells CASSTVNTEAFF. CDR3 DNA: TGTGCCAGCAGCACAGTGAACACTGAAGCTTTCTTT.

The chain joins TRBV4-3 to TRBJ2-5; 11 nucleotides agree with TRBD2. The CDR3 spans 15 residues. V lost 1 base, J lost 9 bases, and 7 bases stayed unmatched. The germline CDR1 and CDR2 sequences are LGHNA and YSLEER. The CDR3 spells CASSQGPSGGSAQYF. The CDR3 DNA is TGCGCCAGCAGCCAAGGGCCTAGCGGGGGGTCGGCCCAGTACTTC.

The J gene is TRBJ2-1, the V gene TRBV11-2; TRBD2 agrees at 7 bases. The V segment lost 5 bases and the J segment 12 bases; nucleotides outside the gene matches: 10. The CDR3 is 13 residues long. Germline V gene data show CDR1 as SGHAT and CDR2 as FQNNGV. The CDR3 protein is CASSPGVIAGQFF. CDR3 nucleotides: TGTGCCAGCAGCCCGGGAGTAATAGCGGGGCAGTTCTTC. Full variable domain (rest looked up from reference TRBV11-2 and TRBJ2-1): EAGVAQSPRYKIIEKRQSVAFWCNPISGHATLYWYQQILGQGPKLLIQFQNNGVVDDSQLPKDRFSAERLKGVDSTLKIQPAKLEDSAVYLCASSPGVIAGQFFGPGTRLTVL.

This chain joins TRBV29-1 and TRBJ1-2; 12 bases agree with TRBD1. Germline trimming cut 7 bases from V and 5 bases from J; bases unmatched to any gene: 11. CDR1 and CDR2 from the germline V gene are SQVTM and ANQGSEA. The CDR3 totals 15 residues. The CDR3 DNA reads as TGCAGCGCTGGGACAGGGGGCAACTTTGGATATGGCTACACCTTC. This sequence encodes CSAGTGGNFGYGYTF.

In the case of this clone: An end of the junction differs from the germline gene, which may be a read error. J is TRBJ1-1 and V is TRBV6-5, with D tentatively TRBD1 (5 bases). This CDR3 is built from 15 residues. From germline, CDR1 is MNHEY and CDR2 SVGAGI. CDR3 amino acids: CASSNSKRGHTEAFF. The CDR3 DNA reads TGTGCCAGCAGTAACTCTAAGCGGGGCCACACTGAAGCTTTCTTT.

This clone was recorded a few times. The J gene is TRBJ2-5, the V gene TRBV7-3; 7 positions match TRBD2. The CDR3 contains 15 residues. The trim removed 4 bases at V and 4 bases at J, leaving 9 bases unmatched. Germline V gene lookup returns CDR1 SGHTA and CDR2 FQGTGA. The CDR3 is CASSSGQLAAETQYF. The CDR3 region has the DNA TGTGCCAGCAGCTCGGGCCAGCTAGCGGCAGAGACCCAGTACTTC.

The rearrangement joins TRBV30 to TRBJ2-4; 7 bases match TRBD1. Germline V gene lookup returns CDR1 GTSNPN and CDR2 SVGIG (reference sequence). This CDR3 has 14 residues. The trim removed 0 bases at V and 5 bases at J, leaving 4 bases unmatched. The CDR3 DNA is TGTGCCTGGAGTGTTACAGGGGCACAAAACATTCAGTACTTC. This sequence encodes CAWSVTGAQNIQYF.

The CDR3 region is CASSGNSRNEQFF. The CDR3 coding sequence is TGTGCCAGCAGCGGAAATTCCAGAAATGAGCAGTTCTTC. The rearrangement joins TRBV9 to TRBJ2-1; D ambiguous. V dropped 3 bases and J dropped 7 bases, with 11 bases sitting between them. The CDR3 length is 13 residues. Germline CDR1 is SGDLS and CDR2 is YYNGEE.

The chain couples TRBV15 to TRBJ2-7, with 8 bases aligning to TRBD1. CDR3 length: 13 amino acids. V shed 1 base and J 4 bases; nucleotides not matched to a gene: 0. Germline V gene data show CDR1 as LNHNV and CDR2 as YYDKDF (reference sequence). The CDR3 DNA reads TGTGCCACCAGCAGAGGGACAGGGTACGAGCAGTACTTC. This sequence encodes CATSRGTGYEQYF. Complete variable domain (other parts from reference TRBV15 and TRBJ2-7): DAMVIQNPRYQVTQFGKPVTLSCSQTLNHNVMYWYQQKSSQAPKLLFHYYDKDFNNEADTPDNFQSRRPNTSFCFLDIRSPGLGDTAMYLCATSRGTGYEQYFGPGTRLTVT.

V gene TRBV7-3 combines with J gene TRBJ2-7; D might be TRBD2 (6 bases). The V gene's germline CDR1 is SGHTA and CDR2 FQGTGA. V gave up 2 bases and J gave up 9 bases, with 11 bases separating them. This CDR3 is 12 amino acids long. The CDR3: CASSLGTGAQYF. The CDR3 DNA follows: TGTGCCAGCAGCTTAGGGACTGGCGCGCAGTACTTC.

This clone was recorded a few times. The CDR3 protein is CATSQGTEQFF. CDR3 sequence (DNA): TGTGCCACCAGTCAGGGAACCGAGCAGTTCTTC. This chain joins TRBV24-1 and TRBJ2-1; D is perhaps TRBD1 (5 bases). Trimming pared 6 bases from V and 10 bases from J, leaving 9 bases between. The germline CDR1 and CDR2 sequences are KGHDR and SFDVKD. CDR3 size: 11 residues.

V is TRBV19 and J is TRBJ2-1; 13 positions match TRBD2. The CDR3 totals 18 residues. The germline V gene encodes CDR1 LNHDA and CDR2 SQIVND (reference sequence). The J segment lost 14 bases and the V segment lost 4 bases, leaving 20 bases of the junction unmatched. The CDR3 spells CASSKTFPPGLAGRYEFF. The CDR3 DNA reads TGTGCCAGTAGTAAGACTTTTCCTCCGGGACTAGCGGGGCGGTACGAGTTCTTC.

The chain employs TRBV19 and TRBJ1-1, with a possible D match to TRBD1 (6 bases). The germline V gene has CDR1 LNHDA and CDR2 SQIVND (reference sequence). Trimming left V 1 base short and J 5 bases short, with 14 bases between. The CDR3 covers 15 residues. The CDR3 nucleotides are TGTGCCAGTAGTATAGGAGGGGGTTGGTCGACTGAAGCTTTCTTT. It translates to CASSIGGGWSTEAFF.

CDR3 DNA sequence: TGTGCCAGCAGTCCCACCGGACAGGGACTCCCCTACGAGCAGTACTTC. It codes for CASSPTGQGLPYEQYF. The chain carries TRBV2 and TRBJ2-7, with 8 bases identical to TRBD1. This CDR3 is 16 amino acids long. V trimming: 5 bases; J trimming: 2 bases; junction bases outside the gene matches: 11. Germline lookup yields CDR1 SNHLY and CDR2 FYNNEI.